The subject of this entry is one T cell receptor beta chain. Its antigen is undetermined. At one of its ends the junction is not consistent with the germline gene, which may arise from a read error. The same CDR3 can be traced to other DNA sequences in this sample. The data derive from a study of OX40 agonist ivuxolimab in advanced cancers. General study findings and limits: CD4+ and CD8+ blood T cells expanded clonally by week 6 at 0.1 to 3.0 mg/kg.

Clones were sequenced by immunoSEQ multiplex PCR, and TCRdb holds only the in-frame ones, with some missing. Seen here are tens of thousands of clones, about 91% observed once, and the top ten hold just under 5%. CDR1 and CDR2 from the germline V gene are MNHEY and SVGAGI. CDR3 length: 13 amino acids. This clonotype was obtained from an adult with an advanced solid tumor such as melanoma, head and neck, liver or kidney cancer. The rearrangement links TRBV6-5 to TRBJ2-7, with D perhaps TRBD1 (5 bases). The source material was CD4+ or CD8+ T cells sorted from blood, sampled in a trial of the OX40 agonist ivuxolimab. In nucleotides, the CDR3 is TGTGCCAGTAGTTTCAGGGATTTGGGCGAGCAGTACTTC. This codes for CASSFRDLGEQYF.